One and the same sample provided the 21 T cell receptor beta chains below, sequenced in a study of spatial heterogeneity in lung cancer (dated by TCRdb to the late 2010s). The intended sense of this specimen's time point label: blood at routine non-recurrence follow-up after resection. Library construction relied on 5' RACE. Sequenced on a NextSeq 500. TCRdb trimmed public reads at Q25 via fastp, called clones via MiXCR and kept in-frame beta chains. Under each unique CDR3 protein, matching rows form one entry showing the most common genes and DNA. Present in this sample are about 10,000 distinct CDR3 sequences, about 23% of which were seen just once. The top ten constitute roughly 4.2% of the sample. The sample in question was PBMCs, obtained at follow-up. All receptors derive from a female donor with early-stage non-small cell lung cancer.

Sample share makes this clonotype medium-sized. J is TRBJ2-7 and V is TRBV7-9; D gene ambiguous. The CDR3 is made up of 16 amino acids. Per germline, CDR1 SEHNR and CDR2 FQNEAQ (reference sequence). V lost 5 bases, J lost 2 bases, and 19 bases lay in between. The CDR3 DNA is TGTGCCAGCAGCGCGACTTTGTTAGGCGCGACCTACGAGCAGTACTTC. Residues: CASSATLLGATYEQYF.

This clonotype was seen a handful of times. Germline and junction disagree at one end, which may indicate a read error. The chain joins TRBV3-1 to TRBJ2-3; D perhaps matches TRBD2 (5 bases). In germline, CDR1 is LGHDT, CDR2 YNNKEL (reference sequence). The CDR3 totals 16 residues. The CDR3 DNA sequence: TGTGCCAGCAGCCAAGATATCGGGGAGTACACAGATACGCAGTACTTT. This sequence encodes CASSQDIGEYTDTQYF.

This clonotype was detected only a few times. V is TRBV18 and J is TRBJ2-2, with D tentatively TRBD2 (5 bases). The V end was cut by 2 bases, the J end by 5 bases, with 15 bases between. Per the germline V gene, CDR1 is KGHSH and CDR2 is LQKENI. The CDR3 is 16 residues long. In nucleotides, the CDR3 is TGTGCCAGCTCACCAATACTGGGAGAGAGGACCGGGGAGCTGTTTTTT. This sequence encodes CASSPILGERTGELFF.

The V and J genes are TRBV6-1 and TRBJ2-3, with D possibly TRBD2 on 5 matching bases. This CDR3 is built from 13 residues. The germline gives CDR1 MNHNS, CDR2 SASEGT. V dropped 7 bases and J dropped 9 bases, with 17 bases sitting between them. CDR3: CASMGSSIVTQYF. DNA for the CDR3: TGTGCCAGCATGGGGTCTAGCATAGTGACGCAGTATTTT.

The chain is built from TRBV20-1 and TRBJ1-5; D is unresolved. Trimming pared 2 bases from V and 1 base from J, leaving 6 bases between. Germline V gene data show CDR1 as DFQATT and CDR2 as SNEGSKA (reference sequence). The CDR3 consists of 13 residues. The CDR3 here is CSARQQSNQPQHF. The CDR3 DNA reads TGCAGTGCTAGACAGCAGAGCAATCAGCCCCAGCATTTT.

This clonotype was picked up a small number of times. The chain is built from TRBV20-1 and TRBJ2-7; 10 bases map to TRBD1. Trimming took 5 bases from V and 3 from J; bases not matched to a gene: 10. This CDR3 is 15 amino acids long. Per germline, CDR1 DFQATT and CDR2 SNEGSKA (reference sequence). The DNA of the CDR3 is TGCAGTGCTTCCCCCGGGACAGGGGTTAGCTACGAGCAGTACTTC. Its protein product is CSASPGTGVSYEQYF.

There are a few counts of this clonotype. The chain's CDR3 is CASSSLAGATDTQYF. The CDR3, as DNA: TGTGCCAGCAGCTCACTAGCGGGAGCCACAGATACGCAGTATTTT. This chain links TRBV5-4 with TRBJ2-3, with 11 bases matching TRBD2. In germline, CDR1 is SGHNT, CDR2 YYREEE (reference sequence). The V and J ends lost 3 bases and 2 bases, in that order; junction bases with no gene match: 2. CDR3 size: 15 residues.

This clonotype was seen only a few times. The V and J genes are TRBV5-4 and TRBJ2-3; D remains ambiguous. V lost 4 bases and J lost 4, with 16 bases in between. This CDR3 is 15 amino acids long. Germline V gives CDR1 SGHNT, CDR2 YYREEE (reference sequence). The CDR3: CASSVLELRADTQYF. Written as DNA, the CDR3 is TGTGCCAGCAGCGTCTTAGAATTACGCGCAGATACGCAGTATTTT.

By sample fraction, this clonotype is medium-sized (0.01 to 0.1%). The chain employs TRBV5-5 and TRBJ2-7, with D maybe TRBD2 (6 bases). The CDR3 runs to 13 residues. Trimming cost V 2 bases and J 7 bases, with 13 bases left between them. The germline V gene encodes CDR1 SGHKS and CDR2 YYEKEE (reference sequence). CDR3 bases: TGTGCCAGCAGCTTAGGGGTCGGGGGAGAGCAGTACTTC. Translation: CASSLGVGGEQYF.

The rearrangement joins TRBV7-2 to TRBJ2-1; TRBD2 matches 8 bases. Germline V CDR1 and CDR2: SGHTA, FQGNSA. The V and J ends lost 7 bases and 8 bases, in that order; junction bases with no gene match: 7. There are 13 residues in the CDR3. The CDR3 loop reads CASNRAGVDEQFF. DNA of the CDR3: TGTGCCAGCAACAGAGCGGGAGTCGATGAGCAGTTCTTC.

This clonotype was counted only a few times. The chain employs TRBV7-2 and TRBJ2-5; 7 bases are a match to TRBD2. This CDR3 has 16 residues. With V trimmed by 1 base and J by 5 bases, 10 bases remained unmatched. Looked up from germline, CDR1 is SGHTA and CDR2 is FQGNSA. The CDR3 DNA sequence: TGTGCCAGCAGCTTAGTCTCGGGAGGACGCAGGGAGACCCAGTACTTC. Its protein is CASSLVSGGRRETQYF. The complete variable domain, with remaining parts taken from reference TRBV7-2 and TRBJ2-5, reads GAGVSQSPSNKVTEKGKDVELRCDPISGHTALYWYRQSLGQGLEFLIYFQGNSAPDKSGLPSDRFSAERTGGSVSTLTIQRTQQEDSAVYLCASSLVSGGRRETQYFGPGTRLLVL.

The genes are TRBV5-1 and TRBJ2-1; D ambiguous. The CDR3 spans 15 residues. The V gene lost 3 bases and the J gene lost 5 bases, with 15 bases spanning the gap. Germline V lookup: CDR1 SGHRS, CDR2 YFSETQ. CDR3: CASSWSTNLNNEQFF. DNA of the CDR3: TGCGCCAGCAGCTGGTCCACTAACCTCAACAATGAGCAGTTCTTC.

The sample holds one count of this clonotype. The CDR3 here is CASSWGIGTGTGELFF. The CDR3 coding sequence is TGTGCCAGCAGTTGGGGAATAGGGACGGGAACCGGGGAGCTGTTTTTT. This chain links TRBV28 with TRBJ2-2, with D perhaps TRBD1 or TRBD2 (5 bases each). The V end was cut by 4 bases, the J end by 5 bases, with 17 bases between. The CDR3 spans 16 residues. Per the germline V gene, CDR1 is MDHEN and CDR2 is SYDVKM.

J is TRBJ1-5 and V is TRBV12-3 or TRBV12-4, with D possibly being TRBD1 (5 bases). V gave up 3 bases and J gave up 7 bases, with 10 bases separating them. The CDR3 contains 13 residues. The CDR3 sequence is CASSLGREQPQHF. For the CDR3, the DNA is TGTGCCAGCAGTTTGGGCAGGGAACAGCCCCAGCATTTT.

The chain uses TRBV6-1 and TRBJ2-6; D unresolved. CDR1 is MNHNS and CDR2 is SASEGT in the germline V gene. The CDR3 is made up of 15 amino acids. Trimming pared 3 bases from V and 2 bases from J, leaving 8 bases between. CDR3 region: CASSDLLAGANVLTF. CDR3 nucleotide sequence: TGTGCCAGCAGTGACCTTTTAGCTGGGGCCAACGTCCTGACTTTC.

This clonotype was found a few times. This chain connects TRBV7-9 to TRBJ2-2; TRBD1 is a possible D gene (6 bases). Germline V gives CDR1 SEHNR, CDR2 FQNEAQ (reference sequence). This CDR3 is built from 14 residues. Trimming stripped 5 bases from V and 6 bases from J, with 13 bases between. CDR3 sequence (DNA): TGTGCCAGCAGCATGCAGACAGGTCCCGGGGAGCTGTTTTTT. Amino acid sequence: CASSMQTGPGELFF.

The CDR3 bases are TGTGCCAGCAGTGAAAAGGCAGGGGTAGGAGAGCAGTTCTTC. Protein: CASSEKAGVGEQFF. This chain uses TRBV2 with TRBJ2-1, with D perhaps matching TRBD1 (6 bases). This CDR3 is built from 14 residues. The germline CDR1 and CDR2 sequences are SNHLY and FYNNEI. Trimming took 2 bases from V and 10 from J, leaving 15 bases between them.

The chain uses TRBV29-1 and TRBJ1-3, with TRBD1 matching 7 bases. Germline values: CDR1 SQVTM, CDR2 ANQGSEA. The J segment lost 5 bases and the V segment lost 3 bases, leaving 4 bases of the junction unmatched. This CDR3 comprises 13 residues. The CDR3 DNA reads as TGCAGCGTTGAGGAGGGGGCTAGAAACACCATATATTTT. This encodes CSVEEGARNTIYF.

By share, this clonotype counts as medium-sized. This chain connects TRBV30 to TRBJ2-3; 7 bases line up with TRBD2. The ends lost 3 bases at V and 1 base at J; junction bases unmatched: 4. Germline CDR1 reads GTSNPN; CDR2 reads SVGIG (reference sequence). This CDR3 comprises 14 residues. The CDR3 nucleotides read TGTGCCTGGAGCTCCCTAGCGGGCACAGATACGCAGTATTTT. Translating it yields CAWSSLAGTDTQYF. The full variable domain, completed using reference TRBV30 and TRBJ2-3, is SQTIHQWPATLVQPVGSPLSLECTVEGTSNPNLYWYRQAAGRGLQLLFYSVGIGQISSEVPQNLSASRPQDRQFILSSKKLLLSDSGFYLCAWSSLAGTDTQYFGPGTRLTVL.

This clonotype was seen a handful of times. The chain is built from TRBV19 and TRBJ2-1; 7 nucleotides align to TRBD2. Germline V gene data show CDR1 as LNHDA and CDR2 as SQIVND (reference sequence). Germline trimming cut 5 bases from V and 3 bases from J; bases unmatched to any gene: 7. The CDR3 extends over 15 amino acids. This CDR3 is CASSVSREVYNEQFF. The CDR3, as DNA: TGTGCCAGTAGTGTTAGCCGGGAGGTCTACAATGAGCAGTTCTTC.

The chain couples TRBV3-1 to TRBJ2-1, with a weak D call TRBD1 (6 bases). Germline V gene lookup returns CDR1 LGHDT and CDR2 YNNKEL (reference sequence). This CDR3 spans 15 amino acids. The V and J ends lost 5 bases and 6 bases respectively, with 17 bases between them. CDR3 bases: TGTGCCAGCAGCACAGGGCACAACTTACGCAATGAGCAGTTCTTC. Amino acids: CASSTGHNLRNEQFF.